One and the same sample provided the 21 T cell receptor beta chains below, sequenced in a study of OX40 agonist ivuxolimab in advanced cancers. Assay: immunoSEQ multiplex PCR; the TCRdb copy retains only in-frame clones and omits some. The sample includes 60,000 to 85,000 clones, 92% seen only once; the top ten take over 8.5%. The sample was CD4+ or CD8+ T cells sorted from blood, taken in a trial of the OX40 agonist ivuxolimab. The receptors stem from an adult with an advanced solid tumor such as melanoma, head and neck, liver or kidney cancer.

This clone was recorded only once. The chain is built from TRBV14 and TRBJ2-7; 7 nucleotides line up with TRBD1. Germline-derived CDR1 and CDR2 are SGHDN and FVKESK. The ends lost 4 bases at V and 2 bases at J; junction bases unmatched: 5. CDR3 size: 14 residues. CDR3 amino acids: CASSPRGRTYEQYF. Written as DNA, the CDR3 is TGTGCCAGCAGCCCAAGGGGGCGGACCTACGAGCAGTACTTC.

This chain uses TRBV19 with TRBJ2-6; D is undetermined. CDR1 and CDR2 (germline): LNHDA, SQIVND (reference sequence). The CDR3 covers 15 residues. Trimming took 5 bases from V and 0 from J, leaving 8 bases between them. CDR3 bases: TGTGCCAGTAGTCCGACCAGCTCTGGGGCCAACGTCCTGACTTTC. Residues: CASSPTSSGANVLTF.

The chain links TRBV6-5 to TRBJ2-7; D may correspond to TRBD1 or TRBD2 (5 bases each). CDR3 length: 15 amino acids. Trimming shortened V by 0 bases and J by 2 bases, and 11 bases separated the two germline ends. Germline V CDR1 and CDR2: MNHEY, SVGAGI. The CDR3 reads CASSYSGVKAYEQYF. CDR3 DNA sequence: TGTGCCAGCAGTTACTCGGGGGTAAAAGCCTACGAGCAGTACTTC.

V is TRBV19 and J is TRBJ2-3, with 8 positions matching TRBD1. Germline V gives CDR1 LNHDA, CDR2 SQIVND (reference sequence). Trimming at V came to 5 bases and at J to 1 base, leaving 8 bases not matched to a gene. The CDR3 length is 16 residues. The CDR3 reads CASSSGQGGGTDTQYF. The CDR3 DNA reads TGTGCCAGTAGTTCTGGACAGGGAGGAGGCACAGATACGCAGTATTTT.

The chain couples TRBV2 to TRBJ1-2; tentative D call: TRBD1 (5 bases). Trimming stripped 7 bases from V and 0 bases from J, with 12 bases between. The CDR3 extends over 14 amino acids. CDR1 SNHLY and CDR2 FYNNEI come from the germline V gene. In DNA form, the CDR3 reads TGTGCCAGCATGCCAGGGCCATCTAACTATGGCTACACCTTC. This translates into CASMPGPSNYGYTF.

The CDR3 loop reads CASSGDRGNQPQHF. The CDR3 bases are TGTGCCAGCAGCGGGGACAGGGGAAATCAGCCCCAGCATTTT. The genes are TRBV2 and TRBJ1-5; the match to TRBD1 covers 10 bases. Germline CDR1 SNHLY, CDR2 FYNNEI. The CDR3 extends over 14 amino acids. Trimming took 6 bases from V and 4 from J; bases not matched to a gene: 3.

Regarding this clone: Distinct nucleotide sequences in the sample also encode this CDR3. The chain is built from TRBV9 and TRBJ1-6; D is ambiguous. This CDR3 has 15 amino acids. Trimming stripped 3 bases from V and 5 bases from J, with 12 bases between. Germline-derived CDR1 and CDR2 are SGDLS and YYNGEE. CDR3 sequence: CASSAPVQDNSPLHF. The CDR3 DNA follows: TGTGCCAGCAGCGCCCCAGTGCAGGATAATTCACCCCTCCACTTT. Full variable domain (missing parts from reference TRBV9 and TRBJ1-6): DSGVTQTPKHLITATGQRVTLRCSPRSGDLSVYWYQQSLDQGLQFLIQYYNGEERAKGNILERFSAQQFPDLHSELNLSSLELGDSALYFCASSAPVQDNSPLHFGNGTRLTVT.

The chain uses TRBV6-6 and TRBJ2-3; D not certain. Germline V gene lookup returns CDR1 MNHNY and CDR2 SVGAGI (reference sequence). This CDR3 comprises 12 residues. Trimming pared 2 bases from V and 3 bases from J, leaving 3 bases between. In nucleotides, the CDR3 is TGTGCCAGCAGTTACCAGACAGATACGCAGTATTTT. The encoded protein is CASSYQTDTQYF.

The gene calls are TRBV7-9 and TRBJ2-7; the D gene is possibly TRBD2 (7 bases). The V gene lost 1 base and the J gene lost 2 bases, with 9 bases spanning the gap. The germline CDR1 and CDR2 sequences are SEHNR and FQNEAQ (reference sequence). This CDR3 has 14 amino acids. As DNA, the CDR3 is TGTGCCAGCAGCTTAGGAGGGGGGGCCTACGAGCAGTACTTC. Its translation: CASSLGGGAYEQYF.

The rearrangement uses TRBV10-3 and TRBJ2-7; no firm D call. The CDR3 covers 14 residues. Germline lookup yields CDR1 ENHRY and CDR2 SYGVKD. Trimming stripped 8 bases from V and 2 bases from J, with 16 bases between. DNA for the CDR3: TGTGCCATCGGCAAGTCAGAACTCACCTACGAGCAGTACTTC. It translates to CAIGKSELTYEQYF.

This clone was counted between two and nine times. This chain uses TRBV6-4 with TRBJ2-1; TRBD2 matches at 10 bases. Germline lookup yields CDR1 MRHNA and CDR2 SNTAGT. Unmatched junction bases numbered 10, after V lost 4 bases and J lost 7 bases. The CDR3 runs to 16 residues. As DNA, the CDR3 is TGTGCCAGCAGTGGCGACGGCGGACTAGCGGCGAATGAGCAGTTCTTC. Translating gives CASSGDGGLAANEQFF.

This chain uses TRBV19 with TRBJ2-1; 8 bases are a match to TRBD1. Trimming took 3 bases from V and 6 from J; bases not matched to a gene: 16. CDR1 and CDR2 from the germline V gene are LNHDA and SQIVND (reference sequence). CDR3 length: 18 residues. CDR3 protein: CASSITGPDRDVFNEQFF. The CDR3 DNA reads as TGTGCCAGTAGTATCACCGGTCCGGACAGGGATGTCTTCAATGAGCAGTTCTTC.

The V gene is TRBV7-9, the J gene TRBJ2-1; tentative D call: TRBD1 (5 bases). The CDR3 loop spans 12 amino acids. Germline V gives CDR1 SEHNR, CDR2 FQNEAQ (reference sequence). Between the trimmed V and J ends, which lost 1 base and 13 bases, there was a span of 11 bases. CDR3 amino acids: CASSLVGDSQFF. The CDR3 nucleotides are TGTGCCAGCAGCTTAGTAGGGGATAGCCAGTTCTTC.

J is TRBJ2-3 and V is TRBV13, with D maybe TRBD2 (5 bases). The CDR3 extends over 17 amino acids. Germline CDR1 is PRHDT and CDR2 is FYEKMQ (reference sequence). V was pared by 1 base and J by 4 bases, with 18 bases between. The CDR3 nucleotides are TGTGCCAGCAGCTTAGTGAAACTAGAAGGTTCTGCAGATACGCAGTATTTT. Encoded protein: CASSLVKLEGSADTQYF.

The CDR3 is CASSLEVLHEQYF. The CDR3 coding sequence is TGTGCCAGCAGCTTAGAGGTCCTCCACGAGCAGTACTTC. The chain is built from TRBV7-6 and TRBJ2-7, with no clear D. The CDR3 consists of 13 residues. In germline, CDR1 is SGHVS, CDR2 FNYEAQ. Deletions cut 1 base from V and 5 bases from J, with 9 bases between.

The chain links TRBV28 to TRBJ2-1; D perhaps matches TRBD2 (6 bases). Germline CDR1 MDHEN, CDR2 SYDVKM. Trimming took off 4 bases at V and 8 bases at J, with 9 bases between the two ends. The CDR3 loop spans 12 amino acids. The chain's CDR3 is CASSSGSHEQFF. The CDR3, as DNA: TGTGCCAGCAGTTCCGGGAGTCATGAGCAGTTCTTC.

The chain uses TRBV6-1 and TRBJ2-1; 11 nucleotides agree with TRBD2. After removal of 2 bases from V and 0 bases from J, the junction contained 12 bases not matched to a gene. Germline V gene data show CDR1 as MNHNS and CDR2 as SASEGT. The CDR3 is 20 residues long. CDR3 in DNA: TGTGCCAGCAGTGAACTGGGGGGACTAGCGGCCACTAGCTCCTACAATGAGCAGTTCTTC. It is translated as CASSELGGLAATSSYNEQFF.

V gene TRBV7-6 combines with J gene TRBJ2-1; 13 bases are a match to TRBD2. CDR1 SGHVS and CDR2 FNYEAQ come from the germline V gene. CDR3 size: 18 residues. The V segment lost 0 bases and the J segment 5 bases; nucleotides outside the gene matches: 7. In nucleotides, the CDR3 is TGTGCCAGCAGCTTAGCGCCGCAACTAGCGGGGGGGCACAATGAGCAGTTCTTC. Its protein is CASSLAPQLAGGHNEQFF. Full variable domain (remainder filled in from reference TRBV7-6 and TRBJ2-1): GAGVSQSPRYKVTKRGQDVALRCDPISGHVSLYWYRQALGQGPEFLTYFNYEAQQDKSGLPNDRFSAERPEGSISTLTIQRTEQRDSAMYRCASSLAPQLAGGHNEQFFGPGTRLTVL.

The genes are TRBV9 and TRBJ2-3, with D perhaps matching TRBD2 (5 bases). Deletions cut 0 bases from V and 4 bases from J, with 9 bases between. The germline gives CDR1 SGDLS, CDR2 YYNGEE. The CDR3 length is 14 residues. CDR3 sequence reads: CASSVDLAADTQYF. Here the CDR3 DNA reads TGTGCCAGCAGCGTAGATCTAGCTGCAGATACGCAGTATTTT.

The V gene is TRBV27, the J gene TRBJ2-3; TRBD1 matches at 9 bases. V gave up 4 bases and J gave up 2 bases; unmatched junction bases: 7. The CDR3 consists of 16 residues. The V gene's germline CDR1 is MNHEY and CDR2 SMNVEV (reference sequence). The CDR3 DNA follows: TGTGCCAGCAGTTCCCCGGGGGACAGGGTCACAGATACGCAGTATTTT. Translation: CASSSPGDRVTDTQYF.

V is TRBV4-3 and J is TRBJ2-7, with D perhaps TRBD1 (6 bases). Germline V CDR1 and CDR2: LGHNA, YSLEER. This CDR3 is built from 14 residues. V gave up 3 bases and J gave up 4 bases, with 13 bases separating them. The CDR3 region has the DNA TGCGCCAGCAGCCAGGGGGCAGGGCCGTACGAGCAGTACTTC. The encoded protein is CASSQGAGPYEQYF.